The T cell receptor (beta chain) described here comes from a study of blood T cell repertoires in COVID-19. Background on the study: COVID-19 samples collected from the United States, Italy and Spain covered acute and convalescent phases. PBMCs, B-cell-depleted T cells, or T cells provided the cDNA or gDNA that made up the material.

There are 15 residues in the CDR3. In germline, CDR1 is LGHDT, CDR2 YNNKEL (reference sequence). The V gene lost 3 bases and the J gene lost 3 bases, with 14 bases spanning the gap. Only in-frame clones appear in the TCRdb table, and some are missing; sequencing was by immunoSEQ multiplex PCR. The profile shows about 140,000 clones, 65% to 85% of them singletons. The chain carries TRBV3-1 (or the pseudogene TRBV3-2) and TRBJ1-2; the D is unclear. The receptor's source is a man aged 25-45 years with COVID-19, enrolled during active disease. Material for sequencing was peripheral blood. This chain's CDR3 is CASSHGRDYDYGYTF. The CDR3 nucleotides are TGTGCCAGCAGCCACGGACGCGACTACGACTATGGCTACACCTTC.